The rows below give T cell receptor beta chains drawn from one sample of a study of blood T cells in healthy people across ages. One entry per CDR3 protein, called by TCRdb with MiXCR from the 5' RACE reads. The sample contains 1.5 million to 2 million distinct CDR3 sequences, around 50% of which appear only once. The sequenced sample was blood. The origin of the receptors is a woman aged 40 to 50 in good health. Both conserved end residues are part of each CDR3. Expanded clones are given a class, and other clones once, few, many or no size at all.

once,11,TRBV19,CATKIGTEAFF
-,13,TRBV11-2,CAIPMGANYGYTF
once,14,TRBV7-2,CASSLSGAGDTIYF
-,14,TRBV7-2,CASSPLRGINEQYF
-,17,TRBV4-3,CASSQDPSAGEGDTQYF
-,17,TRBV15,CATSRDRLAGGTDTQYF
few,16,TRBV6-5,CASSGQGIAKGDTQYF
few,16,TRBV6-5,CASSYEGSSGANVLTF
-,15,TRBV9,CASSVAPGGDYGYTF
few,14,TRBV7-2,CASSLVAGAETQYF
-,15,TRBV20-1,CSARDTQLAKNIQYF
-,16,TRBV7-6,CASSLGTEGSGNTIYF
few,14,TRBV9,CASSVGKGNYGYTF
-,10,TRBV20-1,CSAPHYGYTF
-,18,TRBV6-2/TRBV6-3,CASSIPRRAVAGTNEQFF
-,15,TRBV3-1,CASSQDPSAGYEQYF
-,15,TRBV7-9,CASSFGGNAYNEQFF
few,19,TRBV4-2,CASSQGAPREARSYNEQFF
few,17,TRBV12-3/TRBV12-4,CASSSSDRGRRFYGYTF
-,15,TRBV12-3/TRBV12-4,CASFVQDRGTDTQYF
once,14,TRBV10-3,CAITSGGHQETQYF
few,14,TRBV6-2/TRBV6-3,CASIPGGADDEAFF
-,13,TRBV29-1,CSVDSGVGNEQYF
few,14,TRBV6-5,CASTTGGVQETQYF
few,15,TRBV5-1,CASSLEPRYQETQYF
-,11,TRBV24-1,CATSVLGTQYF
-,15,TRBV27,CASSLSVVETHIQYF
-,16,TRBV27,CASSHTSGGAWNEQFF
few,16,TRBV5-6,CASSLEGSGEYNEQFF
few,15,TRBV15,CATSRAGGFTDTQYF
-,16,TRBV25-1,CASSDFGPHTGEKLFF
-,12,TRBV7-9,CASSLYEDTQYF
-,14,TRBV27,CASSVQGRGNGYTF
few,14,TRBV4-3,CASSQSWPPTGYTF
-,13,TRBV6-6,CASSYSQEKGAYF
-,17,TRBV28,CASSIPRTRSFGNEQFF
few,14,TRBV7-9,CASSFDRSNYGYTF
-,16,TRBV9,CASSVASGGAWNEQFF
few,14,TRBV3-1,CASRHRDSSYEQYF
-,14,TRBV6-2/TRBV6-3,CASSYDSWYTEAFF
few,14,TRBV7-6,CASSPTPVVGEQYF
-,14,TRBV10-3,CAISEASRYNEQYF
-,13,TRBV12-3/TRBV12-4,CASSNGQPYEQYF
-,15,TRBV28,CASSGSSGLGYGYTF
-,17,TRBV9,CASSVGNERGASETQYF
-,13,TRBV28,CASSFWTANEQFF
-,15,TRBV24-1,CATSGLAGGADTQYF
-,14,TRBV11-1,CASSLSGESSPLHF
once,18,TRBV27,CASSLSLTATTLTDTQYF
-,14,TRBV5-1,CASSLVGGQDTQYF
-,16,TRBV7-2,CASSLGSGVSSYEQYF
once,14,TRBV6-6,CASRRLPGEETQYF
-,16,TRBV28,CASSQNAGTGGNEQFF
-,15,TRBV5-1,CASSGGNRGYNEQFF
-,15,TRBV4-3,CASSQDTANPVAQYF